This TCR beta chain was documented in a study of cytomegalovirus exposure and HLA in healthy donors. Study outcomes and limitations: TCR beta sequences reportedly predicted most subjects' HLA-A and HLA-B alleles accurately. A later analysis by the authors found several of the most significant clusters apparently linked to common viral pathogens.

With 60 Vbeta and 13 Jbeta primers, the PCR was carried out. Data came from immunoSEQ multiplex PCR; TCRdb stores just in-frame clones and leaves some out. The sample yields 150,000 to 200,000 clones, approximately 71% seen once. With respect to this clone: What it binds is not known.

Sequenced: PBMCs. The clonotype comes from a girl between 5 and 17 years old in good health and CMV-seronegative.

The CDR3 nucleotides read TGTGCCAGCAGCTACGAACCGAGACAAGAGACCCAGTACTTC. Translating it yields CASSYEPRQETQYF. This rearrangement joins TRBV7-6 to TRBJ2-5, with D uncertain. CDR3 length: 14 amino acids. Germline lookup yields CDR1 SGHVS and CDR2 FNYEAQ. Deletions cut 4 bases from V and 2 bases from J, with 11 bases between.